This TCR beta chain was obtained from a study of CD4 T cells in relation to SARS-CoV-2 and coronaviruses (dated by TCRdb to the early 2020s). About the full investigation: In the ViraFEST assay, PBMCs were cultured with antigen for 10 days, after which TCR beta CDR3s were sequenced to identify clonal expansions specific to the antigen. The full convalescent cohort of approximately 13 patients had a median age of roughly 38 years, ranging from roughly 21 to 72 years. Among the approximately 12 convalescent patients, 8 males and 4 females were included, and two of the subjects were Hispanic. Shared crossreactive spike epitopes were mapped to their HLA restriction using patient-derived lymphoblastoid cell lines. At the level of individual TCR clonotypes, the study measured memory CD4+ T cell crossreactivity between SARS-CoV-2 spike protein and common cold coronavirus spike proteins. The Adaptive Biotechnologies TCR-sequencing kit was used to sequence samples from a few pre-COVID donors and the naive versus memory experiments, whereas other data were Illumina-based. A different, Illumina-based TCR-beta assay was used to sequence expansion assays from other donors in the study. Findings and caveats that apply to the study as a whole: Since the crossreactivity analysis centred on spike protein, crossreactivity against other viral proteins was not assessed. The study was limited by small numbers of patients and tested TCRs. Pre-pandemic and post-infection samples were not both contributed by any donor, so tracing of the source of pre-existing responses was limited. Sequencing naive versus memory cells indicated that the assay picks up memory recall responses, not primary responses primed during culture. Compared with monoreactive clones, crossreactive clones had significantly weaker SARS-CoV-2-driven expansion, a result consistent with antigenic imprinting. Approximately 60% of donors had memory CD4+ clonotypes that crossrecognized SARS-CoV-2 and at least one common cold coronavirus spike.

Including cysteine and phenylalanine, the CDR3 has 13 amino acids. Solely the CDR3 DNA is kept, with 39 bases framed from the first base. V is clipped by 3 bases and J by 1 base, and the sequence between their germline boundaries is 6 bases long. As encoded in the germline V gene, CDR1 is MDHEN while CDR2 is SYDVKM. Naive and memory CD4+ T cells were separated from cryopreserved PBMCs by first enriching for CD4 and then performing EasySep naive CD4+ T cell enrichment. For nine to eleven days, sorted naive or memory CD4+ T cells (over 90,000) were cultured at a 1:1 ratio with T cell-depleted PBMCs and CEF peptides. In general, every peptide culture condition was set up in three replicate wells. PBMCs were isolated from leukapheresis product or whole blood by Ficoll-Paque PLUS gradient centrifugation. PBMCs were either used fresh in the expansion assay or cryopreserved at -140 degrees C. The QIAamp Micro DNA Kit was used to extract genomic DNA from the CD4+ T cells.

CEF-cultured naive and memory CD4+ T cell DNA received survey-level immunoSEQ TCR-beta sequencing. The authors' analysis ran thus. Preprocessing removed nonproductive sequences and CDR3s not starting with C, not ending with F or W, or shorter than 7 amino acids. Antigen-specific clonotypes were called with the MANAFEST web app, based on expansion relative to reference and other culture wells. A clone was considered positive if significant expansion relative to the reference culture was observed in 2 of 3 replicate wells at an FDR below 0.05. A further requirement for positive clones was significant expansion compared with all other tandem wells, along with an odds ratio above 5. Cultured and uncultured naive and memory CD4+ repertoires were searched for CDR3s previously identified as spike- and CEF-reactive. CDR3 homology was measured as pairwise Levenshtein distance, computed with the stringdist R package after trimming three terminal residues from each end. The source is immuneACCESS, and TCRdb retained only in-frame sequences with V and J called. Part of the clones is not carried over; for the studies checked, unresolved V genes explain less than half of this, and the remainder is unexplained. Clonal size and the V and J genes are those of that table, whereas D and trimming came from the DNA. This sample has around 41,000 clones in its table, and approximately 80% of those were observed once. The ten biggest clones cover 0.95% to 1.5% of the sample.

To note about this clone: What antigen it recognizes has not been identified. Base qualities are missing; no much larger clone stands one base away.

The source is an adult with COVID-19. The chain is made from TRBV28 and TRBJ2-5; the D gene identity is not certain. The sequenced sample consisted of naive CD4+ T cells from PBMCs, cultured in vitro. Explained via the paper, the cell subset or site label denotes: naive CD4+ T cells isolated by negative enrichment. The CDR3 protein is CASSLVTQETQYF. The nucleotides read TGTGCCAGCAGTTTGGTGACCCAAGAGACCCAGTACTTC. The full variable domain, with segments outside the CDR3 supplied by the reference TRBV28 and TRBJ2-5 proteins, appears as DVKVTQSSRYLVKRTGEKVFLECVQDMDHENMFWYRQDPGLGLRLIYFSYDVKMKEKGDIPEGYSVSREKKERFSLILESASTNQTSMYLCASSLVTQETQYFGPGTRLLVL.